The rows below give T cell receptor beta chains drawn from one sample of a study of blood T cell repertoires in COVID-19. The repertoire was sequenced with immunoSEQ multiplex PCR; TCRdb's copy has only in-frame clones and lacks some. The sample holds tens of thousands of clones, roughly 85% seen once. Sample: peripheral blood. The receptors were sampled from a man aged 55 to 70 with acute or convalescent COVID-19. Both conserved end residues are trimmed from each CDR3.

v_call cdr3_aa
TRBV6-2/TRBV6-3 ASSYSEASLYNEQF
TRBV2 ASSQDSGNTIY
TRBV7-2 ASSSRPPGQGSGYT
TRBV19 ASSRKSGRMNTEAF
TRBV19 ASSAGTGTFEQY
TRBV10-3 AINRDGVGGYT
TRBV6-5 ASSYSQGERGYT
TRBV9 ASSVEQRSKEAF
TRBV19 ASREGTANTEAF
TRBV11-2 ASSLRTRGSSYNEQF
TRBV20-1 SGGAGNEQF
TRBV19 ASSNAQGVYNEQF
TRBV6-2/TRBV6-3 ASSYGLTATNEKLF
TRBV14 ASSPGDLGAF
TRBV11-2 ASSLGFTGPSGGYT
TRBV4-2 ASSQGTGMNTGELF
TRBV5-4 ASSPLGRGPSNTGELF
TRBV30 AWSLEAYGYT
TRBV4-1 ASSQDSRPGGLTGELF
TRBV27 ASSRGVAGSEQF
TRBV28 ASSLTYNQPQH
TRBV10-3 AISDLRGLMNTEAF
TRBV19 ASKKSTGGANYGYT
TRBV21-1 ASSNRDRSMNTEAF
TRBV6-2/TRBV6-3 ASSYLTSGNYEQY
TRBV4-3 ASSQERVDAGTGELF
TRBV6-2/TRBV6-3 ASSYEKPGHQPQH
TRBV30 AWNRDRLNTGELF
TRBV27 ASSTGYSYNSPLH
TRBV5-1 ASSFTGHLNTEAF
TRBV19 ASVPAGGKDRTTIY
TRBV14 ASSPLGGASPLH
TRBV6-2/TRBV6-3 ASSYPRTGRTGELF
TRBV3-1/TRBV3-2 ASSQGLAGALAKNIQY
TRBV7-8 ASSLGRGGQQDTDTQY
TRBV5-6 ATSARGTGNYGYT
TRBV2 ASRLAEGRGYEQY
TRBV2 ASSDSAGGLNEQF
TRBV3-1/TRBV3-2 ASSQVKSGYT
TRBV7-2 ASSRTGGSSYEQY